This T cell receptor beta chain was sequenced during a study of graft-versus-host responses after intestinal transplantation. Study details: Each recipient received a multivisceral, liver-intestinal, or isolated intestinal graft.

Worth noting for this clone: The antigen is not known.

Germline CDR1 SGHAT, CDR2 FQNNGV. CDR3 size: 17 residues. Trimming pared 5 bases from V and 10 bases from J, leaving 26 bases between. Study results and limitations: Detected in recipient marrow were GvH clones, some of which were first observed in ileum or blood. When patients had graft-donor T cell macrochimerism, their allografts held high graft-versus-host to host-versus-graft clonal ratios.

The table came from immunoSEQ multiplex PCR; TCRdb's copy has only in-frame clones and leaves some out. The sample carries about 94,000 clones, about 91% recorded once. V usage is TRBV11-2 and J usage is TRBJ1-4; TRBD1 might be the D (6 bases). The sample was unstimulated CD8+ T cells sorted from spleen or lymph node cells, taken before intestinal transplant. The receptor comes from a human donor who received an intestinal transplant. CDR3 sequence: CASSQPAGRQGIGKLFF. CDR3 nucleotides: TGTGCCAGCAGCCAGCCGGCTGGCCGTCAGGGGATTGGAAAACTGTTTTTT.